What follows are 16 T cell receptor beta chains derived from one specimen sequenced in a study of blood T cell repertoires in COVID-19. TCRdb's copy holds only in-frame clones and misses some; the assay was immunoSEQ multiplex PCR. The data contain 100,000 or so clones, approximately 86% of them seen just once; the ten biggest clones take up 6.5%. Sequencing was done on a sample of peripheral blood. The source is a woman in her fifties or sixties with acute or convalescent COVID-19.

This clone was observed a few times. The rearrangement joins TRBV29-1 to TRBJ1-5; 9 positions agree with TRBD1. V lost 4 bases and J lost 4; bases outside the gene matches: 2. Germline lookup yields CDR1 SQVTM and CDR2 ANQGSEA. The CDR3 loop spans 13 amino acids. CDR3: CSVGTGVNQPQHF. The CDR3, as DNA: TGCAGCGTTGGGACAGGGGTAAATCAGCCCCAGCATTTT.

The chain carries TRBV28 and TRBJ2-2; D uncertain. This CDR3 is built from 11 residues. The V end was cut by 3 bases, the J end by 8 bases, with 4 bases between. In germline, CDR1 is MDHEN, CDR2 SYDVKM. The chain's CDR3 is CASSLRGELFF. The CDR3 nucleotides are TGTGCCAGCAGTTTGAGGGGGGAGCTGTTTTTT.

V usage is TRBV19 and J usage is TRBJ1-4; D is possibly TRBD1 (5 bases). V was clipped by 2 bases and J by 6 bases, with 7 bases between them. This CDR3 has 13 residues. Germline loops: CDR1 LNHDA, CDR2 SQIVND (reference sequence). The DNA for the CDR3 is TGTGCCAGTAGTATACTCAGGGATGAAAAACTGTTTTTT. Amino acid sequence: CASSILRDEKLFF.

The rearrangement joins TRBV19 to TRBJ1-1; 10 positions agree with TRBD1. CDR1 is LNHDA and CDR2 is SQIVND in the germline V gene (reference sequence). There are 17 residues in the CDR3. J lost 1 base, V lost 6 bases, and 11 bases had no gene match. The CDR3 DNA reads as TGTGCCAGTAGCCCCGGACTCCGGGACAGGGGGAACACTGAAGCTTTCTTT. This codes for CASSPGLRDRGNTEAFF.

This chain joins TRBV19 and TRBJ2-7; 9 bases line up with TRBD1. This CDR3 has 16 residues. V lost 4 bases, J lost 2 bases, and 9 bases stayed unmatched. The germline CDR1 and CDR2 sequences are LNHDA and SQIVND (reference sequence). The CDR3 protein is CASSNPTGTGTYEQYF. In DNA, the CDR3 is TGTGCCAGTAGTAACCCCACCGGGACAGGGACCTACGAGCAGTACTTC.

The rearrangement joins TRBV18 to TRBJ1-6; D possibly corresponds to TRBD1 (6 bases). Trimming cost V 3 bases and J 0 bases, with 12 bases left between them. The CDR3 has 17 amino acids. CDR1 KGHSH and CDR2 LQKENI come from the germline V gene. The CDR3 protein is CASSPLGQSSYNSPLHF. CDR3 DNA sequence: TGTGCCAGCTCACCCCTTGGACAGAGCTCCTATAATTCACCCCTCCACTTT. The full variable domain, its missing parts supplied by reference TRBV18 and TRBJ1-6, is NAGVMQNPRHLVRRRGQEARLRCSPMKGHSHVYWYRQLPEEGLKFMVYLQKENIIDESGMPKERFSAEFPKEGPSILRIQQVVRGDSAAYFCASSPLGQSSYNSPLHFGNGTRLTVT.

The chain joins TRBV10-1 to TRBJ1-1; 8 bases are shared with TRBD1. V lost 0 bases, J lost 4 bases, and 4 bases stayed unmatched. The CDR3 spans 15 residues. Germline assignment: CDR1 WNHNN and CDR2 SYGVQD (reference sequence). The CDR3 region is CASSESGTGFTEAFF. The CDR3 nucleotides are TGCGCCAGCAGTGAGTCGGGGACAGGTTTCACTGAAGCTTTCTTT.

The chain carries TRBV7-6 and TRBJ2-1, with 13 nucleotides matching TRBD2. V shed 5 bases, J shed 7 bases, and the junction held 17 bases outside the gene matches. Germline V gene sequence: CDR1 SGHVS, CDR2 FNYEAQ. This CDR3 comprises 19 residues. Written as DNA, the CDR3 is TGTGCCAGCAGCCCGAGCGGGGAGGGACTAGCGGGAAGACGGAATGAGCAGTTCTTC. Protein product: CASSPSGEGLAGRRNEQFF.

J is TRBJ2-5 and V is TRBV10-1; D unresolved. CDR3 size: 10 residues. Trimming stripped 8 bases from V and 5 bases from J, with 6 bases between. Germline CDR1 is WNHNN and CDR2 is SYGVQD (reference sequence). CDR3: CASHSETQYF. Here the CDR3 DNA reads TGCGCCAGCCATTCCGAGACCCAGTACTTC.

The chain combines TRBV3-1 (or the pseudogene TRBV3-2) with TRBJ2-1; no reliable D call. V was shortened by 0 bases and J by 8 bases, with 8 bases between the two germline ends. The CDR3 is 13 amino acids. Germline V gene lookup returns CDR1 LGHDT and CDR2 YNNKEL (reference sequence). This CDR3 reads CASSQDLSDEQFF. In DNA form, the CDR3 reads TGTGCCAGCAGCCAAGATCTTTCCGATGAGCAGTTCTTC.

The chain couples TRBV7-3 to TRBJ2-1, with 10 bases that match TRBD1. The CDR3 contains 16 residues. V dropped 1 base and J dropped 9; count of bases not matched to a gene: 9. Germline V gene sequence: CDR1 SGHTA, CDR2 FQGTGA. The CDR3 bases are TGTGCCAGCAGCTTAATCAGAGGACAGGGGGGAACTGAGCAGTTCTTC. Translated, it gives CASSLIRGQGGTEQFF.

The chain employs TRBV3-1 (or the pseudogene TRBV3-2) and TRBJ2-1; 12 bases agree with TRBD2. The germline gives CDR1 LGHDT, CDR2 YNNKEL (reference sequence). The CDR3 is made up of 15 amino acids. The V and J ends lost 5 bases and 5 bases, in that order; junction bases with no gene match: 4. CDR3 nucleotides: TGTGCCAGCAGCACTAGCGGGAGGTTTGACAATGAGCAGTTCTTC. It is translated as CASSTSGRFDNEQFF.

The rearrangement joins TRBV7-9 to TRBJ1-6, with 8 bases identical to TRBD1. The CDR3 totals 14 residues. V gave up 5 bases and J gave up 10 bases; unmatched junction bases: 7. CDR1 and CDR2 from the germline V gene are SEHNR and FQNEAQ (reference sequence). In nucleotides, the CDR3 is TGTGCCAGCAGCCACCCAGGGGGCGGGTCACCCCTCCACTTT. This codes for CASSHPGGGSPLHF.

V and J are TRBV24-1 and TRBJ2-1; 8 bases agree with TRBD2. In germline, CDR1 is KGHDR, CDR2 SFDVKD. This CDR3 spans 17 amino acids. The junction had 8 bases not matched to a gene; V was cut back by 2 bases and J by 3 bases. CDR3 sequence: CATSDSKRELLYNEQFF. Written as DNA, the CDR3 is TGTGCCACCAGTGATTCAAAGCGGGAGCTTCTCTACAATGAGCAGTTCTTC.

The chain carries TRBV5-6 and TRBJ1-2; D may be TRBD1 (5 bases). The CDR3 totals 16 residues. The germline V gene has CDR1 SGHDT and CDR2 YYEEEE. Between the trimmed V and J ends, which lost 0 bases and 1 base, there was a span of 13 bases. CDR3 nucleotide sequence: TGTGCCAGCAGCTTGGTTGACCAGGGATTTAACTATGGCTACACCTTC. As protein: CASSLVDQGFNYGYTF.

V and J are TRBV11-2 and TRBJ1-5, with D possibly matching TRBD1 (5 bases). V was cut by 1 base and J by 6 bases, with 7 bases left in between. There are 13 residues in the CDR3. Per the germline V gene, CDR1 is SGHAT and CDR2 is FQNNGV. CDR3: CASSLGGGQPQHF. CDR3 bases: TGTGCCAGCAGCTTAGGCGGGGGTCAGCCCCAGCATTTT.